Following are 23 T cell receptor beta chains from one sample sequenced in a study of T cells in Graves' hyperthyroidism and ophthalmopathy. Template material for amplifying TCR beta CDR3 regions consisted of RNA transcripts. In the first-round RT-PCR of the TCR CDR3, the HTBI primer set was used. One entry per CDR3 protein, called by TCRdb with MiXCR from the multiplex PCR reads. The sample has 650,000 to 750,000 distinct CDR3 sequences; around 13% are singletons. Sequenced material: blood. The receptors originated from a woman under 30 with Graves' hyperthyroidism.

This clonotype was picked up a small number of times. This rearrangement joins TRBV4-1 to TRBJ1-2; unclear D gene. CDR1 and CDR2 from the germline V gene are MGHRA and YSYEKL. The CDR3 contains 14 residues. The germline V and J ends were trimmed by 0 bases and 3 bases, with 8 bases remaining between them. The DNA for the CDR3 is TGCGCCAGCAGCCAAGATCCAAGTTACTATGGCTACACCTTC. It translates to CASSQDPSYYGYTF.

At least ten counts were recorded for this clonotype. The genes are TRBV6-2 or TRBV6-3 and TRBJ2-2; 15 bases align to TRBD2. V dropped 8 bases and J dropped 3; count of bases not matched to a gene: 16. Germline CDR1 reads MNHEY; CDR2 reads SVGEGT. CDR3 length: 20 amino acids. The chain's CDR3 is CASRTTPGTSGRMDTGELFF. CDR3 sequence (DNA): TGTGCCAGCCGTACGACACCCGGGACTAGCGGGAGGATGGACACCGGGGAGCTGTTTTTT.

This clonotype was seen only a few times. The chain carries TRBV12-3 or TRBV12-4 and TRBJ2-7; 10 positions match TRBD1. Unmatched junction bases numbered 5, after V lost 7 bases and J lost 2 bases. This CDR3 has 14 amino acids. DNA for the CDR3: TGTGCCAGCACCTCTGGGACAGGGGCCTACGAGCAGTACTTC. Its translation is CASTSGTGAYEQYF.

The table lists this clonotype with many counts. The chain has TRBV7-9 and TRBJ2-1; 11 bases line up with TRBD1. The V segment lost 2 bases and the J segment 9 bases; nucleotides outside the gene matches: 9. Germline CDR1 SEHNR, CDR2 FQNEAQ (reference sequence). CDR3 size: 16 residues. CDR3 amino acids: CASSLPDRGHAIEQFF. The CDR3 region has the DNA TGTGCCAGCAGCTTACCGGACAGGGGGCATGCCATTGAGCAGTTCTTC. The full variable domain, its missing parts supplied by reference TRBV7-9 and TRBJ2-1, is DTGVSQNPRHKITKRGQNVTFRCDPISEHNRLYWYRQTLGQGPEFLTYFQNEAQLEKSRLLSDRFSAERPKGSFSTLEIQRTEQGDSAMYLCASSLPDRGHAIEQFFGPGTRLTVL.

This clonotype came up a few times. The V gene is TRBV6-2 or TRBV6-3, the J gene TRBJ2-1, with D tentatively TRBD2 (5 bases). CDR1 and CDR2 (germline): MNHEY, SVGEGT. This CDR3 contains 11 residues. The chain's CDR3 is CAVWEYDEQFF. In DNA, the CDR3 is TGTGCTGTGTGGGAGTACGATGAGCAGTTCTTC.

This clonotype was recorded many times. This chain connects TRBV6-1 to TRBJ2-3; TRBD2 aligns across 12 bases. Germline assignment: CDR1 MNHNS and CDR2 SASEGT. CDR3 length: 18 residues. V gave up 5 bases and J gave up 5 bases; unmatched junction bases: 14. The CDR3: CASSPPGASGRGEDTQYF. The CDR3 DNA sequence: TGTGCCAGCAGTCCTCCAGGGGCTAGCGGGAGGGGGGAAGATACGCAGTATTTT.

This clonotype was seen repeatedly, ten times or more. The rearrangement uses TRBV7-2 and TRBJ2-1; D is undetermined. CDR3 length equals 13 residues. V was trimmed by 1 base and J by 7 bases, leaving 8 bases between them. Germline lookup yields CDR1 SGHTA and CDR2 FQGNSA. CDR3 amino acids: CASSLGPINEQFF. CDR3 bases: TGTGCCAGCAGCTTAGGCCCGATTAATGAGCAGTTCTTC.

This clonotype has more than one count but fewer than ten. The chain joins TRBV29-1 to TRBJ1-1; D uncertain. Trimming took 5 bases from V and 6 from J, leaving 13 bases between them. Looked up from germline, CDR1 is SQVTM and CDR2 is ANQGSEA. The CDR3 covers 12 residues. Written as DNA, the CDR3 is TGCAGCGTTTCCACGATTAACCCTGAAGCTTTCTTT. It encodes CSVSTINPEAFF. The full variable domain, with the rest looked up from reference TRBV29-1 and TRBJ1-1, is SAVISQKPSRDICQRGTSLTIQCQVDSQVTMMFWYRQQPGQSLTLIATANQGSEATYESGFVIDKFPISRPNLTFSTLTVSNMSPEDSSIYLCSVSTINPEAFFGQGTRLTVV.

V is TRBV6-1 and J is TRBJ1-5, with D unresolved. The germline gives CDR1 MNHNS, CDR2 SASEGT. V dropped 6 bases and J dropped 2 bases, with 14 bases sitting between them. The CDR3 sequence is 15 residues long. The CDR3 coding sequence is TGTGCCAGCAGGCCTCAGGTTTTTGGCAATCAGCCCCAGCATTTT. Residues: CASRPQVFGNQPQHF.

At least ten counts were recorded for this clonotype. The V call is TRBV6-2 or TRBV6-3, the J call TRBJ2-7; D call uncertain. Between the trimmed V and J ends, which lost 2 bases and 3 bases, there was a span of 2 bases. The CDR3 contains 11 residues. Germline CDR1 reads MNHEY; CDR2 reads SVGEGT. The CDR3 nucleotides are TGTGCCAGCAGTTACGACTACGAGCAGTACTTC. Translated: CASSYDYEQYF.

This clonotype was counted at least ten times. CDR3 DNA sequence: TGTGCCAGCAGCCCATCCCTGGGACTAGCGGGAGGGCCGCGGGAGCAGTTCTTC. Its protein is CASSPSLGLAGGPREQFF. The rearrangement uses TRBV11-3 and TRBJ2-1; TRBD2 matches at 16 bases. The J segment lost 10 bases and the V segment lost 5 bases, leaving 14 bases of the junction unmatched. Germline V gene data show CDR1 as SGHNT and CDR2 as YENEEA. The CDR3 spans 18 residues.

This clonotype occurred a few times. V gene TRBV24-1 combines with J gene TRBJ1-1, with no clear D. The CDR3 runs to 16 residues. V lost 4 bases and J lost 7, with 21 bases in between. The V gene's germline CDR1 is KGHDR and CDR2 SFDVKD. DNA of the CDR3: TGTGCCACCAGTGACCCCAACCGGGCACCGCCAAATGAAGCTTTCTTT. It yields the protein CATSDPNRAPPNEAFF.

The chain carries TRBV2 and TRBJ1-1, with a weak D call TRBD1 (5 bases). Germline CDR1 is SNHLY and CDR2 is FYNNEI. Trimming shortened V by 0 bases and J by 0 bases, and 20 bases separated the two germline ends. The CDR3 sequence is 19 residues long. CDR3 in amino acids: CASSEAASSSGLMNTEAFF. In DNA, the CDR3 is TGTGCCAGCAGTGAAGCTGCCAGCAGCTCGGGACTCATGAACACTGAAGCTTTCTTT.

This clonotype was picked up many times. This chain links TRBV7-2 with TRBJ2-1, with D hard to call. The V end lost 8 bases, the J end lost 8 bases, and 10 bases lay between the germline ends. The CDR3 runs to 11 residues. CDR1 is SGHTA and CDR2 is FQGNSA in the germline V gene. CDR3 DNA sequence: TGTGCCAGCCGCTCTACAGATGAGCAGTTCTTC. Translating it yields CASRSTDEQFF.

In regard to this clonotype: The conserved final phenylalanine or tryptophan is absent from the CDR3, which likely points to a read error. The chain has TRBV5-1 and TRBJ2-2, with a tentative D call TRBD2 (5 bases). This CDR3 contains 14 residues. Germline V gene sequence: CDR1 SGHRS, CDR2 YFSETQ. Trimming cost V 2 bases and J 3 bases, with 8 bases left between them. The CDR3 sequence: CASSFLEDTGELFL. The CDR3 DNA is TGCGCCAGCAGCTTTTTGGAGGACACCGGGGAGCTGTTTCTT.

This clonotype has ten or more counts. The V call is TRBV12-3 or TRBV12-4, the J call TRBJ2-3, with 9 positions matching TRBD2. CDR3 size: 17 residues. The J segment lost 2 bases and the V segment lost 5 bases, leaving 11 bases of the junction unmatched. The CDR3, as DNA: TGTGCCAGCAGTGCGACCGGGACTAGCCCCGACACAGATACGCAGTATTTT. It encodes CASSATGTSPDTDTQYF.

This chain links TRBV20-1 with TRBJ2-5, with 9 positions matching TRBD2. From germline, CDR1 is DFQATT and CDR2 SNEGSKA (reference sequence). Unmatched junction bases numbered 10, after V lost 4 bases and J lost 4 bases. This CDR3 region has 15 residues. CDR3 nucleotides: TGCAGTGCTAACGGTCGTAGCGGGAGAGCAGAGACCCAGTACTTC. The encoded protein is CSANGRSGRAETQYF.

Only a few counts were recorded for this clonotype. The chain recombines TRBV15 with TRBJ2-1; TRBD2 matches at 7 bases. The CDR3 runs to 16 residues. Germline V CDR1 and CDR2: LNHNV, YYDKDF (reference sequence). Losses at the gene ends were 0 bases for V and 12 bases for J; bases not matched to a gene: 14. CDR3 amino acids: CATSRDPPSSGEGQFF. The CDR3, as DNA: TGTGCCACCAGCAGAGATCCCCCTTCTAGCGGCGAGGGGCAGTTCTTC.

The gene calls are TRBV6-2 or TRBV6-3 and TRBJ2-5; no clear D gene. V shed 2 bases and J shed 2 bases, with 6 bases lying between them. The CDR3 spans 13 residues. Germline lookup yields CDR1 MNHEY and CDR2 SVGEGT. CDR3 in amino acids: CASSYRIQETQYF. CDR3 nucleotide sequence: TGTGCCAGCAGTTACCGGATTCAAGAGACCCAGTACTTC.

The CDR3 protein is CSVEIAGSGYINEQFF. The CDR3 region has the DNA TGCAGCGTTGAGATTGCCGGGAGTGGGTACATAAATGAGCAGTTCTTC. The rearrangement uses TRBV29-1 and TRBJ2-1; perhaps TRBD2 as D (6 bases). The CDR3 loop spans 16 amino acids. Trimming took 3 bases from V and 7 from J, leaving 22 bases between them. Germline CDR1 SQVTM, CDR2 ANQGSEA.

V gene TRBV12-3 or TRBV12-4 combines with J gene TRBJ1-3; D is undetermined. The CDR3 is made up of 16 amino acids. Between the trimmed V and J ends, which lost 0 bases and 3 bases, there was a span of 12 bases. The CDR3 spells CASSLAPAAFGNTIYF. CDR3 bases: TGTGCCAGCAGTTTAGCGCCGGCAGCCTTTGGAAACACCATATATTTT.

This clonotype was seen only a few times. The chain couples TRBV29-1 to TRBJ2-7, with 9 bases identical to TRBD2. V trimming: 7 bases; J trimming: 1 base; junction bases outside the gene matches: 5. The CDR3 sequence is 13 residues long. Germline V gives CDR1 SQVTM, CDR2 ANQGSEA. The CDR3 sequence: CSAIAGVSYEQYF. In nucleotides, the CDR3 is TGCAGCGCTATAGCGGGAGTATCCTACGAGCAGTACTTC.

This clonotype was counted between two and nine times. This chain links TRBV11-1 with TRBJ2-2; no reliable D call. The V end lost 5 bases, the J end lost 6 bases, and 13 bases lay between the germline ends. The CDR3 is made up of 14 amino acids. Looked up from germline, CDR1 is SGHAT and CDR2 is FQDESV (reference sequence). The CDR3 spells CASSSYRRSGELFF. CDR3 nucleotides: TGTGCCAGCAGCAGCTACAGACGTTCCGGGGAGCTGTTTTTT.